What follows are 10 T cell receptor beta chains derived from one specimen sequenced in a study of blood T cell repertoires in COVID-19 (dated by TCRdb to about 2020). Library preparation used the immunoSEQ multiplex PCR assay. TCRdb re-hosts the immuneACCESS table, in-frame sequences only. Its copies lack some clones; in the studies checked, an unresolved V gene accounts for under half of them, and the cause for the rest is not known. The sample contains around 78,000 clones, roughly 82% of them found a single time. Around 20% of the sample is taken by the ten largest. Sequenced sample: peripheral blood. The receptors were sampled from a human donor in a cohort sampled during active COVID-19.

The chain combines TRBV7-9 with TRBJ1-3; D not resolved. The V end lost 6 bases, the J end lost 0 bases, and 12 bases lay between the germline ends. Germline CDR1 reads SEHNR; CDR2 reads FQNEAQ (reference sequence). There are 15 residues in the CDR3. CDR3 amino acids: CASSSPRGSGNTIYF. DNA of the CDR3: TGTGCCAGCAGTTCACCCCGGGGCTCTGGAAACACCATATATTTT.

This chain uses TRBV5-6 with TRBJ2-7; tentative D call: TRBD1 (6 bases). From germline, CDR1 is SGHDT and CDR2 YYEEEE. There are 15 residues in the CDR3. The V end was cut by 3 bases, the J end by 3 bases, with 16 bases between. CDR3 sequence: CASSSRGRKNYEQYF. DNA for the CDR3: TGTGCCAGCAGCTCCAGGGGACGAAAAAACTACGAGCAGTACTTC.

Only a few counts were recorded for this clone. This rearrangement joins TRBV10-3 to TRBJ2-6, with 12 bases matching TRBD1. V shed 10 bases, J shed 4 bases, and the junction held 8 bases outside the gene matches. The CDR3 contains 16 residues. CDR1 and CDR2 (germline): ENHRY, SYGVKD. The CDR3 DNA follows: TGTGCCACCCGACCGGGACAGGGGGCAGGGGCCAACGTCCTGACTTTC. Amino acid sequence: CATRPGQGAGANVLTF.

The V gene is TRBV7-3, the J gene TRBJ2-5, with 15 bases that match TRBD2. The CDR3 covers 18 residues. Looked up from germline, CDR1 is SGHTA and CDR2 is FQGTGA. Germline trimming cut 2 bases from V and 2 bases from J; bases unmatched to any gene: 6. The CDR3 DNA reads TGTGCCAGCAGCTTACGGACTAGCGGGGGGGTATCTCAAGAGACCCAGTACTTC. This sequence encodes CASSLRTSGGVSQETQYF. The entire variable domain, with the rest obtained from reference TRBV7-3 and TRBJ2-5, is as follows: GAGVSQTPSNKVTEKGKYVELRCDPISGHTALYWYRQSLGQGPEFLIYFQGTGAADDSGLPNDRFFAVRPEGSVSTLKIQRTERGDSAVYLCASSLRTSGGVSQETQYFGPGTRLLVL.

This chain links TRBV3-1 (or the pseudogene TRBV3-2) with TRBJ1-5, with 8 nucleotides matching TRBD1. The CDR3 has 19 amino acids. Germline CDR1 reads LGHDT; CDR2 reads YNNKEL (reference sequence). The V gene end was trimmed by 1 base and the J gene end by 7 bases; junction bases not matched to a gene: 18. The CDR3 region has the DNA TGTGCCAGCAGCCAAGCCGTATTTAGTTCAGGGGGCGGTCACCAGCCCCAGCATTTT. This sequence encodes CASSQAVFSSGGGHQPQHF.

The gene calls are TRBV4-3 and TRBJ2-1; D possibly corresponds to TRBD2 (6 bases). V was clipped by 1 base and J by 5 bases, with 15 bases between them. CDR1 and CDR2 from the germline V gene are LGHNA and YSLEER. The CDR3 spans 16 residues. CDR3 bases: TGCGCCAGCAGCCAAGGGGTGGAGGGACGAAACAATGAGCAGTTCTTC. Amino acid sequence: CASSQGVEGRNNEQFF.

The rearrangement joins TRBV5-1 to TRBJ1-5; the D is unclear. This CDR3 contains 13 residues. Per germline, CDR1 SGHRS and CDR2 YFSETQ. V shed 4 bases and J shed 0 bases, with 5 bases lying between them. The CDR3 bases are TGCGCCAGCAGCCTGAGTAGCAATCAGCCCCAGCATTTT. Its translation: CASSLSSNQPQHF.

Written as DNA, the CDR3 is TGTGCCATCAGTGACCTATTCTCGGGGGTAAGAGAGCAGTACTTC. As protein: CAISDLFSGVREQYF. The chain uses TRBV10-3 and TRBJ2-7, with a possible D match to TRBD2 (6 bases). Trimming stripped 3 bases from V and 7 bases from J, with 19 bases between. Germline CDR1 and CDR2: ENHRY and SYGVKD. The CDR3 extends over 15 amino acids.

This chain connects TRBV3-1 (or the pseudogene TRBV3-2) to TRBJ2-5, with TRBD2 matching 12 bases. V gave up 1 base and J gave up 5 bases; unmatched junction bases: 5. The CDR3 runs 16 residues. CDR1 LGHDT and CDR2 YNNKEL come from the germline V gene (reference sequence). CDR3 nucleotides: TGTGCCAGCAGCCAAGTCCTAGCGGGGGGGCCGGAGACCCAGTACTTC. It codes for CASSQVLAGGPETQYF.

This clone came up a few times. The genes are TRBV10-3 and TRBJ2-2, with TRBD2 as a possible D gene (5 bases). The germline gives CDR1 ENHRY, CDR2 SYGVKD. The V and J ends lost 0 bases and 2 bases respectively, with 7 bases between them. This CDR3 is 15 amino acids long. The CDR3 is CAISESPSNTGELFF. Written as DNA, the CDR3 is TGTGCCATCAGTGAGTCGCCTAGCAACACCGGGGAGCTGTTTTTT.